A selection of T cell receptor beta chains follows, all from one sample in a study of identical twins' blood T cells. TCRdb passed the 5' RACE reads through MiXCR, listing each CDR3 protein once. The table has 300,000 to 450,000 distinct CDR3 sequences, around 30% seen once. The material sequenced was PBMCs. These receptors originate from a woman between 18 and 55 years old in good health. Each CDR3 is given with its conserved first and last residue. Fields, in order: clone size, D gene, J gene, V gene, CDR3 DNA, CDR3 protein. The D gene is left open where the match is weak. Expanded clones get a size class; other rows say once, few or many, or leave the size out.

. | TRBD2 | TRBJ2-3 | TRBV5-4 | TGTGCCAGCAGCTTTACCGGGAGGGCAGATACGCATTATTTT | CASSFTGRADTHYF
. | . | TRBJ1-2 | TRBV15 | TGTGCCACCAGCAGAGAGGGGAATGGCTACACCTTC | CATSREGNGYTF
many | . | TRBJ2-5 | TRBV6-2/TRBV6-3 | TGTGCCAGCAGTTACGGGAGACTCCCAGAGACCCAGTACTTC | CASSYGRLPETQYF
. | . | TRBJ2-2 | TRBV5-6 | TGTGCCAGCACCGTGAGCGGGGAGCTGTTTTTT | CASTVSGELFF
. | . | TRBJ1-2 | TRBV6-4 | TGTGCCAGACCGGTAGCTACAAAGGCAATGTGTCATGGCTACACCTTC | CARPVATKAMCHGYTF
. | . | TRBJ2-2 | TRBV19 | TGTGCCAGTAACCTGGGGCGGGGATACACCGGGGAGCTGTTTTTT | CASNLGRGYTGELFF
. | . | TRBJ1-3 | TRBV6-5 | TGTGCCAGCAGTTACTCGTTGCCTCCACAGGGAAACACCATATATTTT | CASSYSLPPQGNTIYF
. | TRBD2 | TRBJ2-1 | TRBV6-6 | TGTGCCAGCAGTTACTCTAGCGGGAGGATATATGAGCAGTTCTTC | CASSYSSGRIYEQFF
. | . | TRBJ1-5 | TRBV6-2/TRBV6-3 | TGTGCCAGCCTATCAAGCCAAGCGGGACGCCATCAGCCCCAGCATTTT | CASLSSQAGRHQPQHF
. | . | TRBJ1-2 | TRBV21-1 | TGTGCCAGCAGCGGCCGGGACAGGGTTGAGGGCTACACCTTC | CASSGRDRVEGYTF
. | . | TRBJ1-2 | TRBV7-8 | TGTGCCAGCAGCTTAGGCAGGCTTAACTATGGCTACACCTTC | CASSLGRLNYGYTF
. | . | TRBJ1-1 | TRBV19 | TGTGCCAGTTCAGGGCCCACTGAAGCTTTCTTT | CASSGPTEAFF
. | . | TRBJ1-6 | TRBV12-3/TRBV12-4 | TGTGCCGGCAGTTTACCCTCAGCAGGAATACATTCACCCCTCCACTTT | CAGSLPSAGIHSPLHF
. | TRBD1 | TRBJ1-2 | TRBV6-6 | TGTGCCAGCAGTCACTGGACAGGGGAGAGAGGCTACACCTTC | CASSHWTGERGYTF
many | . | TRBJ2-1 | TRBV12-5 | TGTGCTAGTGGTTCGATAAGTGAGCAGTTCTTC | CASGSISEQFF
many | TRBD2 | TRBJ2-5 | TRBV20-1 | TGCAGTGCTAGCTTGGGCGGGGGGCAAGAGACCCAGTACTTC | CSASLGGGQETQYF
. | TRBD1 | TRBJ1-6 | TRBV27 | TGTGCCAGCAGTGGGACAGGGGGCCTCGTGGGGTCACCCCTCCACTTT | CASSGTGGLVGSPLHF
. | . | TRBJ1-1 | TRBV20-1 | TGCAGTGCTAGAGGACCCAAAGCTTTCTTT | CSARGPKAFF
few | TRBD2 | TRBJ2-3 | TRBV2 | TGTGCCAGCGGACTAGCGGGAGGGGTATTATTT | CASGLAGGVLF
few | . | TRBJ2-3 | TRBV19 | TGTGCCAGTAGTATCTTGACCACAGATACGCAGTATTTT | CASSILTTDTQYF
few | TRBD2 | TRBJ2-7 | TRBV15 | TGTGCCACCAGCCCCGGGACTAGAAACGAGCAGTACTTC | CATSPGTRNEQYF
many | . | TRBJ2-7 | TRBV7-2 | TGTGCCAGCAGCTTAGCGCGCCAGTACGAGCAGTACTTC | CASSLARQYEQYF
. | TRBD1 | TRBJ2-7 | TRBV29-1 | TGCAGCGCCGGACAGGGAGTTTTGGAGCAGTACTTC | CSAGQGVLEQYF
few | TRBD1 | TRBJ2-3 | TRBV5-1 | TGCGCCAGCAGCCCGACAGGGAGCACAGATACGCAGTATTTT | CASSPTGSTDTQYF
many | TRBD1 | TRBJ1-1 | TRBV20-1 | TGCAGTGCTAGGACAGGGGGGAACACTGAAGCTTTCTTT | CSARTGGNTEAFF
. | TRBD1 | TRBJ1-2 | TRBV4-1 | TGCGCCAGCAGCCAAGTTTCATGGACAGGGCTGGGCTATGGCTACACCTTC | CASSQVSWTGLGYGYTF
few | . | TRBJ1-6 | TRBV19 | TGTGCCAGTAGTATAGCAGGATCACCCCTCCACTTT | CASSIAGSPLHF
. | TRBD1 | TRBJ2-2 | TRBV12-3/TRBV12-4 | TGTGCCAGCAGTCGGACAGGGACCCCGAACACCGGGGAGCTGTTTTTT | CASSRTGTPNTGELFF
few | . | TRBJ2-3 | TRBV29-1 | TGCAGCGCTGCCCGAGGCGATACGCAGTATTTT | CSAARGDTQYF
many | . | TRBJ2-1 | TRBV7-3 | TGTGCCAGCAGCTTAATGTCCCCACACGTTACCTCGGATGAGCAGTTCTTC | CASSLMSPHVTSDEQFF
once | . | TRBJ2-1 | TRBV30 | TGTGCCTGGAGTGTTCCATACTTGGCCAATGAGCAGTTCTTC | CAWSVPYLANEQFF
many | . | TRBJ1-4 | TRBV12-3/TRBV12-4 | TGTGCCAGCACCGCCTGGCCAGGTGATGCGAATGAAAAACTGTTTTTT | CASTAWPGDANEKLFF
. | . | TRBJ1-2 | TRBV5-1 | TGCGCCAGCAGCTTGGCTTCAGACTATGGCTACACCTTC | CASSLASDYGYTF
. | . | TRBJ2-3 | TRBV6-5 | TGTGCCAGCAGTTACGCCTCTTACCCTGATACGCAGTATTTT | CASSYASYPDTQYF
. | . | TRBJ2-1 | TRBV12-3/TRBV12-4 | TGTGCCAACAAACATGGGGGTTCGAATGAGCAGTTCTTC | CANKHGGSNEQFF
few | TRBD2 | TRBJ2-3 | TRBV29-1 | TGCAGCGTTTTCCCACTAGCGGGAGTTTCAGATACGCAGTATTTT | CSVFPLAGVSDTQYF
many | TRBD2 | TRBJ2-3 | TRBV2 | TGTGCCAGCAGTGGGACTAGCGGGAGGGATACGCAGTATTTT | CASSGTSGRDTQYF
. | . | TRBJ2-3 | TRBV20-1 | TGCAGTACCTCCCCGCGGGAAGAATACACGGATACGCAGTATTTT | CSTSPREEYTDTQYF
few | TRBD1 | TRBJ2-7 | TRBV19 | TGTGCCAGTAGCCCCGGGACAGGGCGCTCCTACGAGCAGTACTTC | CASSPGTGRSYEQYF
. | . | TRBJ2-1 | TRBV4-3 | TGCGCCAGCAGCCCACGTGGGGTAAATGAGCAGTTCTTC | CASSPRGVNEQFF
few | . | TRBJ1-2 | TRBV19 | TGTGCCAGTAAAATCCGGGGTGACTATGGCTACACCTTC | CASKIRGDYGYTF
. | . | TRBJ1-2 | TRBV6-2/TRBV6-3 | TGTGCCAGCAGGGGACAATCGAGCTATGGCTACACCTTC | CASRGQSSYGYTF
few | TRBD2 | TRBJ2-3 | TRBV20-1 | TGCAGTGCTACTAGCGGGACCGGCACAGATACGCAGTATTTT | CSATSGTGTDTQYF
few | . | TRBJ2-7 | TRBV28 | TGTGCCAGCACCCGACTCATGGGTTCCTACGAGCAGTACTTC | CASTRLMGSYEQYF
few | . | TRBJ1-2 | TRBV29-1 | TGCAGCGTTGAAGATTCGGGCAGACTCACCTTC | CSVEDSGRLTF
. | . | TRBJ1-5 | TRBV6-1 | TGTGCCAGCAGCCGGACATGGGGAAGCAATCAGCCCCAGCATTTT | CASSRTWGSNQPQHF
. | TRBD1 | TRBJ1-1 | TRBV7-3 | TGTGCCAGCAGCTTAAAGGCGGCGATTGATACCCACAGGGGACTCCCTGAAGCTTTCTTT | CASSLKAAIDTHRGLPEAFF
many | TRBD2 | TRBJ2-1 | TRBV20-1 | TGCAGTGCTAGTGTATTAGCGGGAGGGCCTTACAATGAGCAGTTCTTC | CSASVLAGGPYNEQFF
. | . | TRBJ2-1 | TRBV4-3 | TGCGCCAGCAGCCAAGATAGAGCGCACCACAATGAGCAGTTCTTC | CASSQDRAHHNEQFF
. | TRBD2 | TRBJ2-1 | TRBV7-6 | TGTGCCAGCAGCTTTGGACTAGCGGCAAGCTCCTACAATGAGCAGTTCTTC | CASSFGLAASSYNEQFF
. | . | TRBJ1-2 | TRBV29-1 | TGCAGCGTTGAAGTCGAAAGGAACCCTTATGGCTACACCTTC | CSVEVERNPYGYTF
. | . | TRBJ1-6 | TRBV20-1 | TGCAGTGCCGCCCGGAGTAGCTCCTATAATTCACCCCTCCACTTT | CSAARSSSYNSPLHF
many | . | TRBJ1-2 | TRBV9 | TGTGCCAGCAGCGCCGGGACGGGTCTATCCTATGGCTACACCTTC | CASSAGTGLSYGYTF
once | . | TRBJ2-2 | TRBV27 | TGTGCCAGCAGTTTCAGTCCAACGCACACCGGGGAGCTGTTTTTT | CASSFSPTHTGELFF
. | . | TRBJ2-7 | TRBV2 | TGTGCAACAACGGGACACACGTACGAGCAGTACTTC | CATTGHTYEQYF
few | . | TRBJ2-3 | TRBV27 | TGTGCCAGCAGTGTAAGTGGAGATACGCAGTATTTT | CASSVSGDTQYF
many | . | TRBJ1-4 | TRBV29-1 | TGCAGCGTTGACCGGGATGAAAAACTGTTTTTT | CSVDRDEKLFF
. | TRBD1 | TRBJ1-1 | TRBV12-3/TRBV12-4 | TGTGCCAGCAGATCCGACAGGGGCACTGAAGCTTTCTTT | CASRSDRGTEAFF
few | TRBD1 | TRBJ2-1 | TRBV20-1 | TGCAGTGCCCCGGGACAGACTTTTCGAGGGAATGAGCAGTTCTTC | CSAPGQTFRGNEQFF
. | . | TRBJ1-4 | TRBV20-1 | TGCAGTGCTAGAGGGCGGCCGTCACATGGTGAAAAACTGTTTTTT | CSARGRPSHGEKLFF